Included here is one T cell receptor (beta chain) sequence, with context. The target of this receptor is not known. No qualities accompany the bases; no much larger clone lies one base away. TCRbeta CDR3 regions were amplified from genomic DNA using the immunoSEQ Assay, a bias-controlled multiplex PCR. The authors' analysis ran thus. Within the assay, amplification of reference gene primers was used to estimate how many nucleated cells each sample contained. Sequence reads were collapsed and filtered to measure the absolute abundance of every unique TCRbeta CDR3 rearrangement. For each sample, productive Simpson clonality was calculated as the square root of Simpson's diversity index across productive rearrangements. TCRdb stores this immuneACCESS table with in-frame sequences only. Part of the clones is absent; in the studies checked, under half of the shortfall reflects unresolved V genes, and no reason is known for the rest. V and J calls and clone size come straight from that table; D and trimming were deduced from the DNA. The sample includes about 400,000 clones, with roughly 86% observed a single time. The ten most abundant clones make up around 1.9% of the sample.

Enrolling through a virtual design, the prospective study's participants ranged in age from roughly 18 to 95 years and lived across approximately 25 United States geographic areas. In the prospective study, cohorts were assigned on the basis of participant-reported clinical history obtained from a screening survey and a study questionnaire. Each participant in the prospective study had whole blood, serum and a nasopharyngeal or oropharyngeal swab collected by mobile phlebotomists. Additional blood draws and questionnaires over a 2-month period could optionally be provided by prospective study participants. Prospective study blood samples were shipped either frozen or at room temperature before DNA extraction. The sample belongs to a study of blood T cell repertoires in COVID-19 (TCRdb year 2020). Some background on the complete study: Samples from collaborators originated in the United States, Italy and Spain and spanned both the acute and convalescent phases of COVID-19. Where available, HLA class I and class II types were taken from metadata supplied by the sample provider and were not determined by assay-based typing. Sample metadata almost always included a de-identified subject ID, COVID-19 status, age in years and sex. Subjects who had been exposed to COVID-19, were actively infected with it, or had recovered from it provided the deeply sampled blood TCRbeta repertoires that made up the dataset. The samples were drawn from the first 160 participants of the ongoing ImmuneRACE study and from 1,254 subjects provided by 6 global collaborators. The repertoires were made available in a free public database intended to serve as a resource for research on the immune response to SARS-CoV-2. The prospective study material was composed of cDNA or gDNA derived from T cells, B-cell-depleted T cells, or PBMCs. Findings and caveats that apply to the study as a whole: How much clinical and demographic metadata was included differed by source and by participant, and the metadata was provided uncurated.

The CDR3 numbers 16 residues from cysteine through phenylalanine. Solely the CDR3 DNA is kept, with 48 bases framed from the first base. Trimming leaves V shorter by 2 bases and J shorter by 12 bases, with the junction holding 13 bases beyond the gene matches. CDR1 and CDR2, looked up from the germline V gene, are MNHNS and SASEGT. This receptor was obtained from a middle-aged woman with acute COVID-19. Sample: PBMCs or T cells enriched from blood (not recorded which). This chain is built from TRBV6-1 and TRBJ2-1; 10 nucleotides in the junction match TRBD2. DNA sequence: TGTGCCAGCAGTGAACGGAGCGGGGGGGCCGACGGAGGGCAGTTCTTC. It is translated as CASSERSGGADGGQFF.